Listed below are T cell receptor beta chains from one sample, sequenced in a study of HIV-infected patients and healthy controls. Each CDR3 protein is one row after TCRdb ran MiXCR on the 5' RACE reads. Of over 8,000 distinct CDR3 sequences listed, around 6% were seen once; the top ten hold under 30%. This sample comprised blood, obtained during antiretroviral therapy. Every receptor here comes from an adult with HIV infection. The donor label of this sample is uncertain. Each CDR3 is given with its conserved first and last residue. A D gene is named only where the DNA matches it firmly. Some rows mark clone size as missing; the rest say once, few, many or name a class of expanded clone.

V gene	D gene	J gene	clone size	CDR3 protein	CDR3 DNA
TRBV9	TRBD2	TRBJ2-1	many	CASSVGTSGVYNEQFF	TGTGCCAGCAGCGTAGGGACTAGCGGGGTCTACAATGAGCAGTTCTTC
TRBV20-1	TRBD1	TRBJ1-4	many	CSIQGAGKLFF	TGCAGTATACAGGGGGCTGGAAAACTGTTTTTT
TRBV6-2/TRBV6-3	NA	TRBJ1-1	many	CASSLLGTEAFF	TGTGCCAGCAGCCTACTAGGGACTGAAGCTTTCTTT
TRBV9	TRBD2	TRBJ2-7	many	CASSVGLAGGPGEQYF	TGTGCCAGCAGCGTGGGACTAGCGGGGGGGCCTGGAGAGCAGTACTTC
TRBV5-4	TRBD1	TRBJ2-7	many	CASSLLQGGTYEQYF	TGTGCCAGCAGCTTGTTGCAAGGGGGCACCTACGAGCAGTACTTC
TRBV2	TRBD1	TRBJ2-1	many	CASSPGQGARLEQFF	TGTGCCAGCAGTCCCGGACAGGGGGCGCGACTTGAGCAGTTCTTC
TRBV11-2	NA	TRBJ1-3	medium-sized	CASSSSKTGNTIYF	TGTGCCAGCAGCTCCTCCAAGACTGGAAACACCATATATTTT
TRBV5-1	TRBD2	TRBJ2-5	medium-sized	CASSLGLAGGEETQYF	TGCGCCAGCAGCTTGGGGCTAGCGGGAGGGGAAGAGACCCAGTACTTC
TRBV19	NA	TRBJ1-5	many	CASRSWNADQPQHF	TGTGCCAGTAGGTCCTGGAACGCGGATCAGCCCCAGCATTTT
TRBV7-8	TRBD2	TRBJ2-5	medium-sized	CASSLGLASETQYF	TGTGCCAGCAGCTTGGGACTAGCGAGCGAGACCCAGTACTTC
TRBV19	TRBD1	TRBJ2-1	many	CASSPLGQVDNEQFF	TGTGCCAGTAGTCCGCTCGGACAGGTCGACAATGAGCAGTTCTTC
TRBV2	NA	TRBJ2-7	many	CASIGSGPYEQYF	TGTGCCAGCATTGGCAGTGGGCCCTACGAGCAGTACTTC
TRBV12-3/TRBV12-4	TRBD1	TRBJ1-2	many	CASRPDREGANYGYTF	TGTGCCAGCAGACCAGACAGGGAAGGAGCTAACTATGGCTACACCTTC
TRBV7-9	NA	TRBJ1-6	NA	CASSFDGSSYNSPLHF	TGTGCCAGCAGCTTTGATGGGTCCTCCTATAATTCACCCCTCCACTTT
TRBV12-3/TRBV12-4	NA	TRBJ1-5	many	CASSFWGGANQPQHF	TGTGCCAGCAGTTTCTGGGGGGGGGCCAATCAGCCCCAGCATTTT
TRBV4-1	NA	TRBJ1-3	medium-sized	CASSLGQGNTIYF	TGCGCCAGCAGCCTGGGACAAGGAAACACCATATATTTT
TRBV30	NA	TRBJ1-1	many	CAWSVKGYVEAFF	TGTGCCTGGAGTGTTAAAGGGTATGTTGAAGCTTTCTTT
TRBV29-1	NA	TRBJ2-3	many	CSVLQGSADTQYF	TGCAGCGTTTTACAGGGATCCGCAGATACGCAGTATTTT
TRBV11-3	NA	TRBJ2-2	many	CASSLDQGQGELFF	TGTGCCAGCAGCTTGGACCAGGGGCAGGGGGAGCTGTTTTTT
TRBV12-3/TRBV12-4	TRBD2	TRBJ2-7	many	CASSFSGGTTYEQYF	TGTGCCAGCAGTTTTAGCGGGGGCACTACCTACGAGCAGTACTTC
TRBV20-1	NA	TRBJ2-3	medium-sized	CSALGQGLGGYTDTQYF	TGCAGCGCCCTCGGGCAGGGATTAGGTGGTTACACAGATACGCAGTATTTT
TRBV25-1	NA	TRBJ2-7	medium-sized	CATKMGVVYEQYF	TGTGCCACAAAGATGGGCGTGGTGTACGAGCAGTACTTC
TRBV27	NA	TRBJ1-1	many	CASSLNTGPLNTEAFF	TGTGCCAGCAGTTTAAATACAGGACCACTGAACACTGAAGCTTTCTTT
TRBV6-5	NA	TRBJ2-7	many	CASSEDTGYTYEQYF	TGTGCCAGCAGCGAAGACACAGGGTACACCTACGAGCAGTACTTC
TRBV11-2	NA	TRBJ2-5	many	CASSRDNQETQYF	TGTGCCAGCAGTCGGGACAACCAAGAGACCCAGTACTTC
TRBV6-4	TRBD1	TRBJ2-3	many	CASRKQGAPTDTQYF	TGTGCCAGCAGAAAACAGGGGGCTCCCACAGATACGCAGTATTTT
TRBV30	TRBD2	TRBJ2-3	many	CAWSVQGSGRTSTDTQYF	TGTGCCTGGAGTGTACAGGGTAGCGGGAGGACTAGCACAGATACGCAGTATTTT
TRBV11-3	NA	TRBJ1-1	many	CASSRGGGGTEAFF	TGTGCCAGCAGCCGGGGTGGAGGGGGGACTGAAGCTTTCTTT
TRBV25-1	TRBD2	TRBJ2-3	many	CASSIGTSGTDTQYF	TGTGCCAGCAGTATCGGGACTAGCGGCACAGATACGCAGTATTTT
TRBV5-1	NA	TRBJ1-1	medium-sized	CASSLTGTEAFF	TGCGCCAGCAGCTTGACAGGGACTGAAGCTTTCTTT
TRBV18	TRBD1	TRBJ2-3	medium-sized	CASSPGQGPDTQYF	TGTGCCAGCTCACCAGGACAGGGGCCAGATACGCAGTATTTT
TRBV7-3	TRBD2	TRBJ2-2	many	CASSWGLAGTGELFF	TGTGCCAGCAGCTGGGGACTAGCGGGTACCGGGGAGCTGTTTTTT
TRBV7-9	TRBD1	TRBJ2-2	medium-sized	CASSPSQGWGTGELFF	TGTGCCAGCAGCCCATCACAGGGGTGGGGCACCGGGGAGCTGTTTTTT
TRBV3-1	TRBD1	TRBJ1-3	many	CASSPQPGQGPGNTIYF	TGTGCCAGCAGTCCTCAGCCGGGACAGGGCCCTGGAAACACCATATATTTT
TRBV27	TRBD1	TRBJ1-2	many	CASSSRQGVYGYTF	TGTGCCAGCAGTTCTAGACAGGGGGTCTATGGCTACACCTTC
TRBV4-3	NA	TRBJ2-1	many	CASSQDRRGRGHEQFF	TGCGCCAGCAGCCAAGATCGCCGGGGCCGGGGCCATGAGCAGTTCTTC
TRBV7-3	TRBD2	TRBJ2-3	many	CASSLTAQRGGTDTQYF	TGTGCCAGCAGCTTAACCGCTCAGCGGGGGGGCACAGATACGCAGTATTTT
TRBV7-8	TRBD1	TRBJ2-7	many	CASSLNRDSYEQYF	TGTGCCAGCAGCCTTAACCGGGACAGCTACGAGCAGTACTTC
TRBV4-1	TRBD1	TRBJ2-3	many	CASSQSGQGASADTQYF	TGCGCCAGCAGCCAATCCGGACAGGGGGCTAGCGCAGATACGCAGTATTTT
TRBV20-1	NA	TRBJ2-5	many	CSARDSRREETQYF	TGCAGTGCTAGAGATTCTAGGAGGGAGGAGACCCAGTACTTC
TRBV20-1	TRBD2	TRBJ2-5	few	CSATKRGEAQYF	TGCAGTGCTACAAAGCGGGGGGAGGCCCAGTACTTC
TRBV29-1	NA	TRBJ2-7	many	CSVERQVYEQYF	TGCAGCGTTGAGCGGCAGGTCTACGAGCAGTACTTC
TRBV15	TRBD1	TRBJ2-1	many	CATSSRTGGFLINEQFF	TGTGCCACCAGCAGCAGGACAGGGGGCTTTTTGATCAATGAGCAGTTCTTC
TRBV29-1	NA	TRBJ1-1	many	CSVIQGAEAFF	TGCAGCGTTATACAGGGTGCTGAAGCTTTCTTT
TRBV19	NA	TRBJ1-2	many	CASSGTGTYGYTF	TGTGCCAGTAGTGGGACCGGAACCTATGGCTACACCTTC
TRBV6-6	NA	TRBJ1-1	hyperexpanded	CASNTGPMNTEAFF	TGTGCCAGCAACACAGGCCCGATGAACACTGAAGCTTTCTTT
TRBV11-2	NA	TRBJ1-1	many	CASSPQAGGAAFF	TGTGCCAGCAGCCCCCAGGCAGGAGGAGCAGCTTTCTTT
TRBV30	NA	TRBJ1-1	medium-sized	CAWSVGTATEAFF	TGTGCCTGGAGTGTCGGTACAGCCACTGAAGCTTTCTTT
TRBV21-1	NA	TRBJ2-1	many	CASSTPTGGPYNEQFF	TGTGCCAGCAGCACCCCGACAGGGGGACCCTACAATGAGCAGTTCTTC
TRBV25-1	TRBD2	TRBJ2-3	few	CASSEGGRAGTDTQYF	TGTGCCAGCAGTGAGGGGGGGAGGGCCGGCACAGATACGCAGTATTTT
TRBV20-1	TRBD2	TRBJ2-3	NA	CSAPRGLAVDTQYF	TGCAGTGCCCCACGGGGACTAGCCGTTGATACGCAGTATTTT
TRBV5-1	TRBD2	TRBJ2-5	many	CASRSGGAIETQYF	TGCGCCAGCAGAAGCGGGGGGGCGATAGAGACCCAGTACTTC
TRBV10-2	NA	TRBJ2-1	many	CASRTESSYNEQFF	TGCGCCAGCAGAACGGAGAGCTCCTACAATGAGCAGTTCTTC
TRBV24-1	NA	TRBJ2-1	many	CATLPPTGHSSYNEQFF	TGTGCCACCCTACCCCCTACAGGGCACAGCTCCTACAATGAGCAGTTCTTC
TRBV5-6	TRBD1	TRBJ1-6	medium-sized	CASSLGDRDNSPLHF	TGTGCCAGCAGCTTGGGTGACAGGGATAATTCACCCCTCCACTTT
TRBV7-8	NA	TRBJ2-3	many	CASSLVGASTDTQYF	TGTGCCAGCAGCTTAGTGGGGGCTAGCACAGATACGCAGTATTTT
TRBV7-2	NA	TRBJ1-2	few	CASSLVGGTGGYTF	TGTGCCAGCAGCTTAGTTGGGGGAACGGGGGGCTACACCTTC